A single sample is the source of the 2 T cell receptor beta chains below, sequenced in a study of blood T cells in healthy people across ages. The authors ran a second PCR of 7 to 11 cycles using a sample-barcoded 5' primer and a J-beta primer mix. TCRdb itself ran the 5' RACE reads through MiXCR, one entry per CDR3 protein. The sample holds more than 700,000 distinct CDR3 sequences, about 48% seen once. Sequences were obtained from blood. These receptors all stem from a man older than 75 in good health.

In its sample, this clonotype was seen once. The chain couples TRBV6-1 to TRBJ1-1; no reliable D call. The CDR3 extends over 13 amino acids. Looked up from germline, CDR1 is MNHNS and CDR2 is SASEGT. Trimming took off 7 bases at V and 0 bases at J, with 9 bases between the two ends. In DNA form, the CDR3 reads TGTGCCAGCAAGGCCGTTATGAACACTGAAGCTTTCTTT. This encodes CASKAVMNTEAFF.

V usage is TRBV7-9 and J usage is TRBJ2-7; 9 bases map to TRBD1. CDR3 length equals 13 residues. Trimming at V came to 5 bases and at J to 5 bases, leaving 4 bases not matched to a gene. Germline CDR1 SEHNR, CDR2 FQNEAQ (reference sequence). The CDR3 DNA is TGTGCCAGCAGCCGGACAGGGGACCACGAGCAGTACTTC. It encodes CASSRTGDHEQYF.